This T cell receptor beta chain was identified in a study of shared clonotypes between healthy human individuals. General observations from the study: In contrast to clonotypes shared by all four donors, non-shared clonotypes had lower generation probabilities. Four donors shared approximately 5% of their naive CD4 clonotypes.

Several immunoSEQ 96-well plates shared each subset's DNA, each plate a replicate. Profiled with immunoSEQ multiplex PCR; TCRdb holds only in-frame clones, not every one. The sample includes around 1.9 million clones, approximately 94% seen only once; the top ten take around 1.7%. Germline CDR1 is SGHRS and CDR2 is YFSETQ. This CDR3 has 14 residues. The J segment lost 2 bases and the V segment lost 3 bases, leaving 4 bases of the junction unmatched. Naivety among CD8 cells was defined by CD45RO negativity and positive CCR7 selection, thereby excluding terminally differentiated effector memory CD45RA+ cells. Adults of Caucasian background living in Nashville, Tennessee made up all donors. Details on this clone: The antigen is unknown.

The sequenced sample consisted of naive CD8+ T cells from PBMCs. This TCR was sampled from a man aged 18 to 30 in good health. Some clones in this sample may be carry-over from other donors' samples. The V call is TRBV5-1, the J call TRBJ1-1, with 7 bases fitting TRBD1. The CDR3 region is CASSWAGGNTEAFF. In DNA, the CDR3 is TGCGCCAGCAGCTGGGCAGGGGGAAACACTGAAGCTTTCTTT.